A single sample is the source of the 21 T cell receptor beta chains below, sequenced in a study of cytomegalovirus exposure and HLA in healthy donors (dated by TCRdb to 2015 to 2018). The receptor library was made with the immunoSEQ multiplex PCR assay. For the multiplex PCR, a mixture combining 60 forward primers for TCR Vbeta segments and 13 reverse primers for TCR Jbeta segments was used. TCRdb provides this immuneACCESS table in a form limited to in-frame rearrangements. Some clones are lacking; in checked studies, under half of them reflect an unresolved V gene, and why the rest are absent is not known. Recorded for this sample are over 85,000 clones; roughly 80% of them occurred a single time. The ten largest make up 6.2% of the sample. Sequencing input: PBMCs. The receptors were gathered from a man aged 30 to 45 in good health and CMV-seropositive.

The chain carries TRBV2 and TRBJ1-4; perhaps TRBD1 as D (6 bases). V gave up 9 bases and J gave up 5 bases, with 13 bases separating them. Looked up from germline, CDR1 is SNHLY and CDR2 is FYNNEI. The CDR3 is made up of 13 amino acids. The CDR3 here is CASSGTQNEKLFF. The CDR3 DNA sequence: TGTGCCAGTTCTGGGACACAGAATGAAAAACTGTTTTTT. Supplemented by reference TRBV2 and TRBJ1-4, the full variable domain reads EPEVTQTPSHQVTQMGQEVILRCVPISNHLYFYWYRQILGQKVEFLVSFYNNEISEKSEIFDDQFSVERPDGSNFTLKIRSTKLEDSAMYFCASSGTQNEKLFFGSGTQLSVL.

The rearrangement uses TRBV6-1 and TRBJ2-7; D is perhaps TRBD2 (6 bases). The V gene lost 6 bases and the J gene lost 1 base, with 16 bases spanning the gap. Germline V gene data show CDR1 as MNHNS and CDR2 as SASEGT. The CDR3 totals 15 residues. CDR3 sequence reads: CASSPDSGESYEQYF. The CDR3 nucleotides read TGTGCCAGCAGCCCTGATTCGGGAGAGTCCTACGAGCAGTACTTC.

This clone occurred a few times. Written as DNA, the CDR3 is TGTGCCAGCAGTGAGGGACAGGGCACTGAAGCTTTCTTT. This sequence encodes CASSEGQGTEAFF. The chain recombines TRBV6-4 with TRBJ1-1; TRBD1 aligns across 9 bases. Looked up from germline, CDR1 is MRHNA and CDR2 is SNTAGT. This CDR3 is 13 amino acids long. The trim removed 3 bases at V and 4 bases at J, leaving 0 bases unmatched.

This clone was seen a handful of times. The chain has TRBV7-9 and TRBJ1-3; 8 bases fit TRBD1. V trimming: 2 bases; J trimming: 3 bases; junction bases outside the gene matches: 9. This CDR3 has 17 residues. Germline CDR1 and CDR2: SEHNR and FQNEAQ (reference sequence). Written as DNA, the CDR3 is TGTGCCAGCAGCTTATACCGGCGGACAGGGTTTGGAAACACCATATATTTT. Translating it yields CASSLYRRTGFGNTIYF.

This clone was picked up a small number of times. This chain joins TRBV4-3 and TRBJ2-7; 9 positions agree with TRBD2. The V segment lost 1 base and the J segment 5 bases; nucleotides outside the gene matches: 6. The germline V gene encodes CDR1 LGHNA and CDR2 YSLEER. CDR3 length equals 15 residues. CDR3 bases: TGCGCCAGCAGCCAAGTCGCGGGGGGGCCCCACGAGCAGTACTTC. Amino acids: CASSQVAGGPHEQYF.

This clone showed up just once. The rearrangement links TRBV15 to TRBJ2-5; no firm D call. CDR1 LNHNV and CDR2 YYDKDF come from the germline V gene (reference sequence). The CDR3 is 14 amino acids. Deletions cut 0 bases from V and 5 bases from J, with 10 bases between. The CDR3 sequence is CATSRDLIRETQYF. The CDR3, as DNA: TGTGCCACCAGCAGAGATCTGATTCGGGAGACCCAGTACTTC.

The chain couples TRBV10-3 to TRBJ2-5; tentative D call: TRBD1 (7 bases). Trimming shortened V by 11 bases and J by 0 bases, and 16 bases separated the two germline ends. CDR1 and CDR2 (germline): ENHRY, SYGVKD. This CDR3 comprises 14 residues. The CDR3: CAASDRDYQETQYF. Here the CDR3 DNA reads TGTGCCGCAAGCGACAGGGACTACCAAGAGACCCAGTACTTC.

The rearrangement links TRBV30 to TRBJ1-5, with 8 bases lining up with TRBD1. J gave up 3 bases and V 2 bases, and 3 bases lay outside the gene matches. Germline V CDR1 and CDR2: GTSNPN, SVGIG (reference sequence). This CDR3 is built from 14 residues. Here the CDR3 DNA reads TGTGCCTGGAGTCGGACAGGGAACAATCAGCCCCAGCATTTT. Its protein is CAWSRTGNNQPQHF.

The J gene is TRBJ2-1, the V gene TRBV9, with unresolved D. With 6 bases removed from V and 3 bases from J, the gap between germline ends came to 16 bases. The CDR3 is 15 residues long. Per the germline V gene, CDR1 is SGDLS and CDR2 is YYNGEE. As DNA, the CDR3 is TGTGCCAGCAACGGAAGAGGCAGTCGCTACAATGAGCAGTTCTTC. Protein sequence: CASNGRGSRYNEQFF.

V is TRBV7-6 and J is TRBJ2-7, with D possibly TRBD1 on 6 matching bases. Between the trimmed V and J ends, which lost 7 bases and 5 bases, there was a span of 21 bases. The CDR3 sequence is 15 residues long. The germline V gene has CDR1 SGHVS and CDR2 FNYEAQ. CDR3 amino acids: CASTPPQQGTHEQYF. DNA for the CDR3: TGTGCCAGCACCCCCCCCCAACAGGGTACCCACGAGCAGTACTTC.

The J gene is TRBJ1-2, the V gene TRBV7-9; D is uncertain. The germline V gene has CDR1 SEHNR and CDR2 FQNEAQ (reference sequence). V lost 0 bases and J lost 4, with 15 bases in between. The CDR3 contains 16 residues. Here the CDR3 DNA reads TGTGCCAGCAGCTTAGCGTTCGGGGAGGGCTTCTATGGCTACACCTTC. This gives the protein CASSLAFGEGFYGYTF.

The CDR3 DNA reads as TGCAGCGTTGCCCACAGGGGACTGAACACTGAAGCTTTCTTT. Protein sequence: CSVAHRGLNTEAFF. The chain carries TRBV29-1 and TRBJ1-1; 7 positions match TRBD1. From germline, CDR1 is SQVTM and CDR2 ANQGSEA. The CDR3 is 14 residues long. Trimming cost V 4 bases and J 0 bases; bases outside gene matches: 5.

The chain is built from TRBV11-2 and TRBJ2-7, with 7 bases fitting TRBD2. With 3 bases clipped from V and 2 bases from J, the junction kept 7 bases outside the gene matches. Germline-derived CDR1 and CDR2 are SGHAT and FQNNGV. The CDR3 spans 15 residues. In DNA form, the CDR3 reads TGTGCCAGCAGCTTCCCCGGACTAGAAACCTACGAGCAGTACTTC. As protein: CASSFPGLETYEQYF.

The rearrangement uses TRBV9 and TRBJ2-1, with 7 bases aligning to TRBD2. The CDR3 spans 15 residues. V shed 4 bases, J shed 6 bases, and the junction held 10 bases outside the gene matches. Germline CDR1 and CDR2: SGDLS and YYNGEE. CDR3 in amino acids: CASSPWGGLVNEQFF. CDR3 in DNA: TGTGCCAGCAGCCCATGGGGGGGTTTGGTCAATGAGCAGTTCTTC.

The V gene is TRBV9, the J gene TRBJ2-3, with TRBD2 identical over 11 bases. Germline V gene sequence: CDR1 SGDLS, CDR2 YYNGEE. The V and J ends lost 0 bases and 1 base, in that order; junction bases with no gene match: 4. The CDR3 has 17 amino acids. The CDR3 sequence is CASSVGLAGGRTDTQYF. CDR3 DNA: TGTGCCAGCAGCGTAGGATTAGCGGGGGGGCGCACAGATACGCAGTATTTT.

The chain joins TRBV11-2 to TRBJ2-7; D uncertain. The germline V and J ends were trimmed by 3 bases and 11 bases, with 17 bases remaining between them. This CDR3 is built from 13 residues. CDR1 and CDR2 from the germline V gene are SGHAT and FQNNGV. The CDR3 loop is CASSFTPDMIEYF. Here the CDR3 DNA reads TGTGCCAGCAGCTTCACCCCCGACATGATCGAGTACTTC.

The chain combines TRBV5-1 with TRBJ2-7; D is undetermined. Germline V gene data show CDR1 as SGHRS and CDR2 as YFSETQ. This CDR3 region has 15 residues. Trimming left V 0 bases short and J 1 base short, with 11 bases between. DNA of the CDR3: TGCGCCAGCAGCTTGGCCCCTAGTTTGTCCTACGAGCAGTACTTC. Its protein product is CASSLAPSLSYEQYF.

This clone was found a few times. The chain has TRBV25-1 and TRBJ1-6, with D unclear. The CDR3 is 13 amino acids. With 7 bases removed from V and 7 bases from J, the gap between germline ends came to 11 bases. In germline, CDR1 is MGHDK, CDR2 SYGVNS. CDR3 amino acids: CASKEGHNSPLHF. In DNA, the CDR3 is TGTGCCAGCAAGGAGGGTCACAATTCACCCCTCCACTTT.

To note about this clone: The sample holds other DNA sequences that translate to the same CDR3. The genes are TRBV4-1 and TRBJ2-3, with D unclear. The germline V gene has CDR1 MGHRA and CDR2 YSYEKL. The CDR3 runs 15 residues. Deletions cut 0 bases from V and 5 bases from J, with 12 bases between. The CDR3 bases are TGCGCCAGCAGCCAAGATGGGCAGCCGGAAGATACGCAGTATTTT. Its translation is CASSQDGQPEDTQYF.

There are a few counts of this clone. The V call is TRBV5-6, the J call TRBJ1-1, with 7 positions matching TRBD1. Looked up from germline, CDR1 is SGHDT and CDR2 is YYEEEE. Trimming cost V 3 bases and J 1 base; bases outside gene matches: 0. The CDR3 is made up of 13 amino acids. The CDR3 DNA is TGTGCCAGCAGCTGGGACAGGAACACTGAAGCTTTCTTT. Its protein is CASSWDRNTEAFF.

With respect to this clone: Other DNA sequences within the sample encode an identical CDR3. V is TRBV30 and J is TRBJ1-1; D is undetermined. The CDR3 runs 12 residues. V dropped 5 bases and J dropped 1 base, with 8 bases sitting between them. Germline V gene sequence: CDR1 GTSNPN, CDR2 SVGIG (reference sequence). CDR3 sequence: CAWGRGNTEAFF. CDR3 bases: TGTGCCTGGGGACGGGGGAACACTGAAGCTTTCTTT.